The 3 T cell receptor beta chains reported below all come from one sample, sequenced in a study of cytomegalovirus exposure and HLA in healthy donors. The PCR was carried out with 60 Vbeta primers and 13 Jbeta primers. Assay used: immunoSEQ multiplex PCR; TCRdb lists only in-frame clones, some missing. This sample yields 100,000 or so clones, of which approximately 80% are seen a single time; about 5.3% belongs to the top ten. Sequencing input: PBMCs. The receptors come from a male donor in good health and CMV-seronegative.

V gene TRBV9 combines with J gene TRBJ2-2; 7 bases are a match to TRBD1. After removal of 4 bases from V and 1 base from J, the junction contained 4 bases not matched to a gene. The germline gives CDR1 SGDLS, CDR2 YYNGEE. The CDR3 is 15 residues long. The CDR3 spells CASSLGGGNTGELFF. CDR3 nucleotides: TGTGCCAGCAGCTTAGGGGGCGGGAACACCGGGGAGCTGTTTTTT.

Comment on this clone: One junction end disagrees with the germline gene, perhaps due to a read error. The chain has TRBV19 and TRBJ2-7; 10 bases map to TRBD1. The CDR3 covers 15 residues. Germline loops: CDR1 LNHDA, CDR2 SQIVND (reference sequence). CDR3 sequence: CASSIGQGVFYEQYF. Here the CDR3 DNA reads TGTGCCAGTAGCATAGGACAGGGGGTCTTCTACGAGCAGTACTTC.

The gene calls are TRBV9 and TRBJ2-7; TRBD2 matches 8 bases. Germline V gives CDR1 SGDLS, CDR2 YYNGEE. This CDR3 has 14 residues. J lost 6 bases, V lost 0 bases, and 5 bases had no gene match. As DNA, the CDR3 is TGTGCCAGCAGCGTAGGAGGAGCGGGAGCCGAGCAGTACTTC. Its protein is CASSVGGAGAEQYF.